The 4 T cell receptor beta chains listed next were all sequenced from one sample in a study of CD8+ T cells in alopecia areata. Stated treatment: oral pan-JAK inhibitor, 5-10 mg twice daily. RNA was extracted and reverse transcribed into cDNA as the sequencing template. Some clones are missing from TCRdb's copy, which holds only in-frame ones; the method was immunoSEQ multiplex PCR. In the table there are around 200,000 clones, 50% to 65% of which are singletons. Sequences were derived from CD8+ T cells sorted from blood, sampled at week 24, from a patient treated with tofacitinib. The receptors were sampled from a human donor with alopecia areata.

The chain joins TRBV27 to TRBJ2-7; 9 bases match TRBD2. Trimming cost V 0 bases and J 0 bases; bases outside gene matches: 3. Germline loops: CDR1 MNHEY, CDR2 SMNVEV (reference sequence). The CDR3 covers 16 residues. Here the CDR3 reads CASSLSLAGSSYEQYF. The DNA of the CDR3 is TGTGCCAGCAGTTTATCTCTAGCGGGGAGCTCCTACGAGCAGTACTTC.

This clone was observed a handful of times. The genes are TRBV7-8 and TRBJ1-5, with TRBD1 matching over 8 bases. CDR1 is SGHVS and CDR2 is FQNEAQ in the germline V gene. V was pared by 5 bases and J by 2 bases, with 11 bases of the junction left unmatched. The CDR3 has 17 residues. This CDR3 reads CASSQGQGVRGNQPQHF. The CDR3 DNA reads TGTGCCAGCAGCCAAGGACAGGGAGTGAGAGGCAATCAGCCCCAGCATTTT.

Concerning this clone itself: The identical CDR3 is also encoded by other nucleotide sequences in the sample. The chain links TRBV29-1 to TRBJ1-1, with unresolved D. Between the trimmed V and J ends, which lost 3 bases and 1 base, there was a span of 3 bases. CDR1 is SQVTM and CDR2 is ANQGSEA in the germline V gene. This CDR3 region has 11 residues. As DNA, the CDR3 is TGCAGCGTTGAGCAGAACACTGAAGCTTTCTTT. It encodes CSVEQNTEAFF.

The rearrangement uses TRBV6-5 and TRBJ2-1; TRBD2 aligns across 13 bases. Trimming at V came to 6 bases and at J to 6 bases, leaving 5 bases not matched to a gene. From germline, CDR1 is MNHEY and CDR2 SVGAGI. The CDR3 sequence is 15 residues long. CDR3 region: CASSQTSGGFNEQFF. DNA of the CDR3: TGTGCCAGCAGCCAGACTAGCGGGGGGTTCAATGAGCAGTTCTTC.